A selection of T cell receptor beta chains follows, all from one sample in a study of T cells in Graves' hyperthyroidism and ophthalmopathy. In TCRdb, the multiplex PCR reads were re-called with MiXCR into one record per CDR3 protein. The table has around 760,000 distinct CDR3 sequences, around 40% seen once; the top ten hold around a third. The sample comprised blood. These receptors all stem from a woman aged 40-49 years with Graves' hyperthyroidism. Both conserved end residues are part of each CDR3. The order of the fields is J gene, clone size, D gene, V gene, CDR3 DNA, CDR3 protein. A D gene is named only where the DNA matches it firmly. The size entry is marked missing in some rows and otherwise reads once, few, many or a size class.

j_call: TRBJ2-5
clone_size: -
d_call: TRBD2
v_call: TRBV10-3
cdr3_nt: TGTGCCAGCAGTGACTTCATTAGCGGGAGGCACCAAGGGACCCAGTACTTC
cdr3_aa: CASSDFISGRHQGTQYF

j_call: TRBJ1-5
clone_size: few
d_call: -
v_call: TRBV2
cdr3_nt: TGTGCCAGCACCCCCCGGGGGAATCAGCCCCAGCATTTT
cdr3_aa: CASTPRGNQPQHF

j_call: TRBJ1-2
clone_size: -
d_call: -
v_call: TRBV14
cdr3_nt: TGTGCCACAAGGCCAACAGGATCCTATGGCTACACCTTC
cdr3_aa: CATRPTGSYGYTF

j_call: TRBJ1-6
clone_size: many
d_call: -
v_call: TRBV3-1
cdr3_nt: TGTGCCAGCAGCCAAGAAGGGCAGGGCTCACCCCTCCACTTT
cdr3_aa: CASSQEGQGSPLHF

j_call: TRBJ1-1
clone_size: -
d_call: -
v_call: TRBV27
cdr3_nt: TGTGCCAGCAGTCTATCACTCCTGGGCGCTGAAGCTTTCTTT
cdr3_aa: CASSLSLLGAEAFF

j_call: TRBJ2-5
clone_size: many
d_call: -
v_call: TRBV20-1
cdr3_nt: TGCAGTGTCATGTGGAGCCCGGGGGAGACCCAGTACTTC
cdr3_aa: CSVMWSPGETQYF

j_call: TRBJ1-2
clone_size: -
d_call: -
v_call: TRBV7-8
cdr3_nt: TGTGCCAGCAGCCTACCTCAACAGGGCGCTAACTATGGCTACACCTTC
cdr3_aa: CASSLPQQGANYGYTF

j_call: TRBJ1-3
clone_size: -
d_call: TRBD1
v_call: TRBV2
cdr3_nt: TGTGCCAGCAGTGACGAGACAGGGGGCACCATATATTTT
cdr3_aa: CASSDETGGTIYF

j_call: TRBJ1-4
clone_size: -
d_call: -
v_call: TRBV19
cdr3_nt: TGTGCCAGTAGTAACCCACCTCCAACTAATGAAAAACTGTTTTTT
cdr3_aa: CASSNPPPTNEKLFF

j_call: TRBJ2-7
clone_size: -
d_call: TRBD1
v_call: TRBV10-3
cdr3_nt: TGTGCCATCAGCCAAGAACCCGGGACAGGGGGTTCCTACGAGCAGTACTTC
cdr3_aa: CAISQEPGTGGSYEQYF

j_call: TRBJ2-6
clone_size: few
d_call: -
v_call: TRBV4-2
cdr3_nt: TGTGCCAGCAGCCAAGGTCTCACAGGGCCAACCGACTCTGGGGCCAACGTCCTGACTTTC
cdr3_aa: CASSQGLTGPTDSGANVLTF

j_call: TRBJ2-5
clone_size: -
d_call: TRBD1
v_call: TRBV19
cdr3_nt: TGTGCCAGTAGTATAGGGACAGGGCAAGAGACCCAGTACTTC
cdr3_aa: CASSIGTGQETQYF

j_call: TRBJ2-2
clone_size: few
d_call: TRBD2
v_call: TRBV2
cdr3_nt: TGTGCCAGCAGTCAGGGACTAGCGGGAGGAACCGGGGAGCTGTTTTTT
cdr3_aa: CASSQGLAGGTGELFF

j_call: TRBJ2-7
clone_size: once
d_call: TRBD1
v_call: TRBV7-9
cdr3_nt: TGTGCCAGCAGCCAATTCCGGGACAGGAACTACGAGCAGTACTTC
cdr3_aa: CASSQFRDRNYEQYF

j_call: TRBJ2-7
clone_size: many
d_call: -
v_call: TRBV7-2
cdr3_nt: TGTGCCAGCAGCTTGCTTGTTGCGGGGCCTACCTACGAGCAGTACTTC
cdr3_aa: CASSLLVAGPTYEQYF

j_call: TRBJ2-2
clone_size: few
d_call: -
v_call: TRBV12-3/TRBV12-4
cdr3_nt: TGTGCCAGCAGTTTGGGCCCTTACGACACCGGGGAGCTGTTTTTT
cdr3_aa: CASSLGPYDTGELFF

j_call: TRBJ2-7
clone_size: many
d_call: TRBD2
v_call: TRBV7-2
cdr3_nt: TGTGCCAGCAGCTTAGTAGGACTAGCGAACGAGCAGTACTTC
cdr3_aa: CASSLVGLANEQYF

j_call: TRBJ1-1
clone_size: many
d_call: -
v_call: TRBV29-1
cdr3_nt: TGCAGCGTTGAAGACTTGGGGAACACTGAAGCTTTCTTT
cdr3_aa: CSVEDLGNTEAFF